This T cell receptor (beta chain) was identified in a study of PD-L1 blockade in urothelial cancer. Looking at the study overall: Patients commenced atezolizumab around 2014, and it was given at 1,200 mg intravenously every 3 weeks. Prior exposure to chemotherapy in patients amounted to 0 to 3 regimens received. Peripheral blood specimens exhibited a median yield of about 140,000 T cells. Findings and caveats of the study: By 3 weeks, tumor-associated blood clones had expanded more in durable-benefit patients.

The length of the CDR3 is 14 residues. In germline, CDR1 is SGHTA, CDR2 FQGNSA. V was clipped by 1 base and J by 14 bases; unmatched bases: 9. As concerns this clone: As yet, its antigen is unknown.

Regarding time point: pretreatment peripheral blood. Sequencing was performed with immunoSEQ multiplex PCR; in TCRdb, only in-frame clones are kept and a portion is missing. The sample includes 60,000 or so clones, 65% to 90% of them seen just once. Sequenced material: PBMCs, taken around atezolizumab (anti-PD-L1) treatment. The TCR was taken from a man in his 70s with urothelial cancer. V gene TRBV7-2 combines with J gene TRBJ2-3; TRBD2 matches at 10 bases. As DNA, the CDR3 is TGTGCCAGCAGCTTAGTCTCTAGCGGGAGCATTATGTATTTT. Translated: CASSLVSSGSIMYF.